What follows are 3 T cell receptor beta chains derived from one specimen sequenced in a study of blood T cell repertoires in COVID-19. Data came from immunoSEQ multiplex PCR; TCRdb stores just in-frame clones and leaves some out. This table holds under 200,000 clones, approximately 89% found once. Sequenced input: peripheral blood. The source of these receptors is a man aged 70 or older with acute or convalescent COVID-19.

The chain links TRBV5-1 to TRBJ1-5, with 7 bases lining up with TRBD1. Losses at the gene ends were 4 bases for V and 4 bases for J; bases not matched to a gene: 5. There are 14 residues in the CDR3. The germline CDR1 and CDR2 sequences are SGHRS and YFSETQ. The CDR3 sequence: CASSRGDSNQPQHF. Here the CDR3 DNA reads TGCGCCAGCAGCCGAGGGGACAGTAATCAGCCCCAGCATTTT.

This chain connects TRBV2 to TRBJ2-3, with TRBD2 identical over 8 bases. From germline, CDR1 is SNHLY and CDR2 FYNNEI. This CDR3 spans 15 amino acids. The J segment lost 5 bases and the V segment lost 8 bases, leaving 12 bases of the junction unmatched. The CDR3 coding sequence is TGTGCCAGCTCAGGGGCAGCGGGAGAAGGAGATACGCAGTATTTT. Amino acids: CASSGAAGEGDTQYF.

Details on this clone: The sample contains more than one DNA sequence encoding this CDR3. The chain employs TRBV5-6 and TRBJ1-6, with a tentative D call TRBD1 (5 bases). The germline CDR1 and CDR2 sequences are SGHDT and YYEEEE. Trimming left V 0 bases short and J 6 bases short, with 7 bases between. This CDR3 contains 14 residues. The DNA of the CDR3 is TGTGCCAGCAGCTTGGGACAGACTAATTCACCCCTCCACTTT. Translated, it gives CASSLGQTNSPLHF.